This passage covers 14 T cell receptor beta chains from one sample sequenced in a study of blood T cell repertoires in COVID-19. Produced via immunoSEQ multiplex PCR; TCRdb's table is partial and in-frame only. The sample records some 120,000 clones, 83% being singletons. Sequences were obtained from PBMCs or T cells enriched from blood (not recorded which). Receptors were obtained from a young man who had recovered from COVID-19.

J is TRBJ1-1 and V is TRBV18; no definite D call. Germline CDR1 KGHSH, CDR2 LQKENI. V was trimmed by 6 bases and J by 3 bases, leaving 29 bases between them. This CDR3 spans 19 amino acids. CDR3 amino acids: CASSSIGSGSRRVDTEAFF. CDR3 nucleotide sequence: TGTGCCAGCTCGTCGATCGGTAGCGGGTCGAGGCGGGTGGACACTGAAGCTTTCTTT.

This clone was counted only a few times. The genes are TRBV5-4 and TRBJ1-2; maybe TRBD1 (5 bases). CDR3 length: 15 amino acids. From germline, CDR1 is SGHNT and CDR2 YYREEE (reference sequence). V was shortened by 4 bases and J by 6 bases, with 19 bases between the two germline ends. CDR3 amino acids: CASSAYRRSAHGYTF. The CDR3 bases are TGTGCCAGCAGCGCGTACAGGCGCTCGGCCCATGGCTACACCTTC.

The chain combines TRBV5-1 with TRBJ1-1; the D gene is possibly TRBD1 (6 bases). Looked up from germline, CDR1 is SGHRS and CDR2 is YFSETQ. The V and J ends lost 0 bases and 1 base respectively, with 10 bases between them. There are 15 residues in the CDR3. The CDR3 region has the DNA TGCGCCAGCAGCTTGGTGGGGGGGCAGAACACTGAAGCTTTCTTT. This sequence encodes CASSLVGGQNTEAFF.

The genes are TRBV7-9 and TRBJ1-1; the match to TRBD1 covers 8 bases. CDR1 is SEHNR, CDR2 FQNEAQ, per germline (reference sequence). The CDR3 covers 14 residues. Trimming took 3 bases from V and 1 from J; bases not matched to a gene: 1. The CDR3 here is CASSFGQGNTEAFF. CDR3 in DNA: TGTGCCAGCAGCTTCGGACAGGGGAACACTGAAGCTTTCTTT.

This chain links TRBV9 with TRBJ1-1, with 7 bases identical to TRBD1. V was pared by 3 bases and J by 3 bases, with 2 bases of the junction left unmatched. Germline V lookup: CDR1 SGDLS, CDR2 YYNGEE. The CDR3 is 13 residues long. The CDR3 DNA reads as TGTGCCAGCAGCGAGCAGGGGGACACTGAAGCTTTCTTT. This encodes CASSEQGDTEAFF.

The chain combines TRBV27 with TRBJ1-5, with 7 bases lining up with TRBD1. Germline trimming cut 5 bases from V and 6 bases from J; bases unmatched to any gene: 16. The CDR3 spans 17 residues. Germline V CDR1 and CDR2: MNHEY, SMNVEV (reference sequence). The DNA for the CDR3 is TGTGCCAGCAGTCCTACAGGACAGGAACATAGGAGTCAGCCCCAGCATTTT. Amino acid sequence: CASSPTGQEHRSQPQHF.

The J gene is TRBJ1-3, the V gene TRBV30; perhaps TRBD1 as D (6 bases). V lost 3 bases and J lost 0, with 12 bases in between. There are 15 residues in the CDR3. Germline loops: CDR1 GTSNPN, CDR2 SVGIG (reference sequence). The CDR3 protein is CAWRVQGLSGNTIYF. The CDR3, as DNA: TGTGCCTGGAGAGTACAGGGCCTCTCTGGAAACACCATATATTTT.

The gene calls are TRBV11-2 and TRBJ2-3, with D tentatively TRBD1 (5 bases). The CDR3 extends over 15 amino acids. Trimming stripped 6 bases from V and 1 base from J, with 14 bases between. In germline, CDR1 is SGHAT, CDR2 FQNNGV. CDR3: CASRSTGRGTDTQYF. CDR3 in DNA: TGTGCCAGCAGGTCCACAGGTAGAGGCACAGATACGCAGTATTTT.

J is TRBJ2-2 and V is TRBV18; D ambiguous. The CDR3 is 14 residues long. The germline gives CDR1 KGHSH, CDR2 LQKENI. V was cut by 1 base and J by 1 base, with 4 bases left in between. The CDR3 here is CASSPRGNTGELFF. CDR3 bases: TGTGCCAGCTCACCACGAGGGAACACCGGGGAGCTGTTTTTT. Combining the CDR3 with reference TRBV18 and TRBJ2-2 gives the whole variable domain NAGVMQNPRHLVRRRGQEARLRCSPMKGHSHVYWYRQLPEEGLKFMVYLQKENIIDESGMPKERFSAEFPKEGPSILRIQQVVRGDSAAYFCASSPRGNTGELFFGEGSRLTVL.

This clone showed up just a few times. The chain uses TRBV6-5 and TRBJ2-7; perhaps TRBD2 as D (6 bases). V was shortened by 8 bases and J by 3 bases, with 20 bases between the two germline ends. Germline values: CDR1 MNHEY, CDR2 SVGAGI. This CDR3 is 15 amino acids long. The CDR3 bases are TGTGCCAGCGGACCTGACCTGACTAGTTTCTACGAGCAGTACTTC. Protein product: CASGPDLTSFYEQYF.

The chain employs TRBV30 and TRBJ2-5, with a possible D match to TRBD2 (5 bases). Germline V gene data show CDR1 as GTSNPN and CDR2 as SVGIG (reference sequence). The CDR3 loop spans 14 amino acids. The V end was cut by 3 bases, the J end by 2 bases, with 13 bases between. The CDR3 here is CAWSPTRSQETQYF. In nucleotides, the CDR3 is TGTGCCTGGAGCCCCACTAGATCACAAGAGACCCAGTACTTC.

The rearrangement links TRBV6-5 to TRBJ1-6, with TRBD1 matching over 7 bases. With 4 bases clipped from V and 7 bases from J, the junction kept 7 bases outside the gene matches. Germline CDR1 and CDR2: MNHEY and SVGAGI. This CDR3 comprises 15 residues. CDR3 nucleotides: TGTGCCAGCAGTTTCAGCCGGGACAGAAATTCACCCCTCCACTTT. The encoded protein is CASSFSRDRNSPLHF.

The chain uses TRBV19 and TRBJ2-7, with TRBD2 matching over 14 bases. The CDR3 consists of 16 residues. Germline CDR1 and CDR2: LNHDA and SQIVND (reference sequence). V lost 4 bases to trimming and J lost 5 bases; unmatched junction nucleotides: 7. CDR3: CASSTGLAGEFDEQYF. The CDR3, as DNA: TGTGCCAGTAGTACGGGACTAGCGGGAGAATTCGACGAGCAGTACTTC.

This clone appeared a single time. J is TRBJ1-2 and V is TRBV19; 7 bases are shared with TRBD1. This CDR3 has 18 residues. The ends lost 9 bases at V and 0 bases at J; junction bases unmatched: 19. Germline V gives CDR1 LNHDA, CDR2 SQIVND (reference sequence). In nucleotides, the CDR3 is TGTGCCAGCACACCCGGGGACAGCAATTCACCAGCTAACTATGGCTACACCTTC. Amino acid sequence: CASTPGDSNSPANYGYTF.